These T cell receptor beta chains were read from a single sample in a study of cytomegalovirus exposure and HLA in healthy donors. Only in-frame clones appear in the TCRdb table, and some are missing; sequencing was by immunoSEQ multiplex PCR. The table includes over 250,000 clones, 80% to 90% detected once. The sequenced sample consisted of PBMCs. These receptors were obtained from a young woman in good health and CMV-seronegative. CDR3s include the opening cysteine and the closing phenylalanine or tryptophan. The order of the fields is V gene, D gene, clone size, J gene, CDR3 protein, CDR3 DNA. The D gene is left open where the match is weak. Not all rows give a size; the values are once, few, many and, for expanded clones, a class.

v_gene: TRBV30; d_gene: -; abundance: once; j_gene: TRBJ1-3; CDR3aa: CAWSAAGWEGNTIYF; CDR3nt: TGTGCCTGGAGTGCTGCGGGGTGGGAAGGAAACACCATATATTTT
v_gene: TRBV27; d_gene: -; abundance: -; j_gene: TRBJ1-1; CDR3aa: CASSLSGSGVNTEAFF; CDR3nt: TGTGCCAGCAGTTTATCCGGCTCGGGTGTGAACACTGAAGCTTTCTTT
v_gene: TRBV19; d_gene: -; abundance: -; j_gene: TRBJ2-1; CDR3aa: CASSDSPNYNEQFF; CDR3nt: TGTGCCAGTAGTGACAGCCCTAACTACAATGAGCAGTTCTTC
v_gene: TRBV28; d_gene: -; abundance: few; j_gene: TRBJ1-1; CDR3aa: CASSHDMNTEAFF; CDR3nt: TGTGCCAGCAGTCATGACATGAACACTGAAGCTTTCTTT
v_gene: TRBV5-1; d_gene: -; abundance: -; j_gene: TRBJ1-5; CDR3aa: CASSLVGDSNQPQHF; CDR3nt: TGCGCCAGCAGCTTAGTCGGTGATAGCAATCAGCCCCAGCATTTT
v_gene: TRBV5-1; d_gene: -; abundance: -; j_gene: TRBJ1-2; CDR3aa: CASSLQADYGYTF; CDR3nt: TGCGCCAGCAGCCTCCAGGCAGACTATGGCTACACCTTC
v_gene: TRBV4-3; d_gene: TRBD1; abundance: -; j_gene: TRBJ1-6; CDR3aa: CASSQMPGQTNSPLHF; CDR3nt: TGCGCCAGCAGCCAGATGCCGGGACAGACGAATTCACCCCTCCACTTT
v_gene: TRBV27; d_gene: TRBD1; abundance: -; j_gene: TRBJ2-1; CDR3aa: CASSFGQGPYNEQFF; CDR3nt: TGTGCCAGCAGTTTCGGACAGGGGCCCTACAATGAGCAGTTCTTC
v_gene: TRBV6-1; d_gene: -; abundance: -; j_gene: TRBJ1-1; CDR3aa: CASSPPQGHTEAFF; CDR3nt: TGTGCCAGCAGTCCTCCGCAGGGACATACTGAAGCTTTCTTT
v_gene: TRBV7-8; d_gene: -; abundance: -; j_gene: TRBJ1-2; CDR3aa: CASSLGDRLYGYTF; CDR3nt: TGTGCCAGCAGCTTAGGCGACAGACTCTATGGCTACACCTTC
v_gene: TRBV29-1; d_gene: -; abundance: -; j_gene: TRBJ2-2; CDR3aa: CSVVGGLSNTGELFF; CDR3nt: TGCAGCGTTGTTGGGGGACTGTCGAACACCGGGGAGCTGTTTTTT
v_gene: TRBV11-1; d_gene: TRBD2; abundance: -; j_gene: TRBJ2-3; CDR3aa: CASSLLILAGFGTDTQYF; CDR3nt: TGTGCCAGCAGCTTATTGATTCTAGCGGGGTTTGGCACAGATACGCAGTATTTT
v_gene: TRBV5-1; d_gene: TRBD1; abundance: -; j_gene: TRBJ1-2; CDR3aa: CASSLEAGGYGYTF; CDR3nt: TGCGCCAGCAGCTTGGAGGCAGGGGGCTATGGCTACACCTTC
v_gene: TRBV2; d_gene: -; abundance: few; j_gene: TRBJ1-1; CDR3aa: CASRRAPGNTEAFF; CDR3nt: TGTGCCAGCAGGCGGGCTCCGGGAAACACTGAAGCTTTCTTT
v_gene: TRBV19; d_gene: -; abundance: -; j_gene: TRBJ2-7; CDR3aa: CASSAHLRDFSYEQYF; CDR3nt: TGTGCCAGTAGTGCCCACCTCCGGGACTTCTCCTACGAGCAGTACTTC
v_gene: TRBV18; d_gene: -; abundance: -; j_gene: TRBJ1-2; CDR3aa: CASSPPTGRPTYGYTF; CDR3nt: TGTGCCAGCTCACCACCGACAGGCCGCCCAACCTATGGCTACACCTTC
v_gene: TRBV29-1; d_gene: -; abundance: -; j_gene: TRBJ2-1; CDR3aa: CSSPDPHRRNEQFF; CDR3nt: TGCAGCTCCCCCGATCCTCACAGAAGGAATGAGCAGTTCTTC
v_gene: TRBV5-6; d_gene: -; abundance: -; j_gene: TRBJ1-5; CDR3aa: CASSLGVFRNQPQHF; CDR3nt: TGTGCCAGCAGCTTGGGTGTCTTTCGCAATCAGCCCCAGCATTTT
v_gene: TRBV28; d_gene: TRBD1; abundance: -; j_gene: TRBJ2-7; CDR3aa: CASSRPGQGPPGQYF; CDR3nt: TGTGCCAGCAGCCGCCCGGGACAGGGGCCCCCCGGGCAGTACTTC
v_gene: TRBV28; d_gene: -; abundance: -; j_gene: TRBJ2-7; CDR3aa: CASTGRGLYEQYF; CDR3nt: TGTGCCAGCACCGGGAGAGGCCTCTACGAGCAGTACTTC
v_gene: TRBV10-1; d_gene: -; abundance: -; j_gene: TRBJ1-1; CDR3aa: CASRDSGGTEAFF; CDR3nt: TGCGCCAGCAGAGACTCCGGGGGGACTGAAGCTTTCTTT
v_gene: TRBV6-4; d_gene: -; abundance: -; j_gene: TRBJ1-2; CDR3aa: CASSDRGPYGYIF; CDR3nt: TGTGCCAGCAGTGACAGAGGGCCCTATGGCTACATCTTC
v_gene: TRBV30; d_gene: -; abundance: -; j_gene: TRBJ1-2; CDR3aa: CAWTSEGHGYTF; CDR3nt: TGTGCCTGGACTTCGGAGGGGCATGGCTACACCTTC
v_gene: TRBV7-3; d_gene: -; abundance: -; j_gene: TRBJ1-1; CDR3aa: CASSPNPGNTEAFF; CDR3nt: TGTGCCAGCAGCCCCAACCCAGGGAACACTGAAGCTTTCTTT
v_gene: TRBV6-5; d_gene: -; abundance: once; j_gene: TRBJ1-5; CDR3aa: CASSNSFGNQPQHF; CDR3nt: TGTGCCAGCAGTAACAGTTTCGGCAATCAGCCCCAGCATTTT